Following are 13 T cell receptor beta chains from one sample sequenced in a study of blood T cell repertoires in COVID-19. Assay: immunoSEQ multiplex PCR; the TCRdb copy retains only in-frame clones and omits some. The data show some 210,000 clones, about 86% seen once. The material sequenced was PBMCs or T cells enriched from blood (not recorded which). The receptors originated from a woman aged 50 to 60 with acute COVID-19.

The rearrangement joins TRBV11-3 to TRBJ2-5; TRBD2 agrees at 9 bases. J was trimmed by 2 bases and V by 3 bases; bases with no gene match: 4. CDR3 size: 15 residues. Germline V CDR1 and CDR2: SGHNT, YENEEA. This CDR3 reads CASSLPSGEQETQYF. CDR3 nucleotide sequence: TGTGCCAGCAGCTTGCCTAGCGGGGAACAAGAGACCCAGTACTTC.

The chain is built from TRBV29-1 and TRBJ2-6; the match to TRBD2 covers 9 bases. The V and J ends lost 4 bases and 0 bases, in that order; junction bases with no gene match: 4. Germline values: CDR1 SQVTM, CDR2 ANQGSEA. CDR3 length: 16 amino acids. The CDR3 is CSVVLAGNSGANVLTF. Here the CDR3 DNA reads TGCAGCGTTGTGCTAGCGGGGAACTCTGGGGCCAACGTCCTGACTTTC.

This clone showed up just a few times. V gene TRBV12-3 or TRBV12-4 combines with J gene TRBJ2-5; TRBD1 matches 7 bases. Losses at the gene ends were 5 bases for V and 4 bases for J; bases not matched to a gene: 4. CDR3 length: 13 amino acids. The CDR3 region is CASSTDRVETQYF. CDR3 bases: TGTGCCAGCAGTACCGACAGGGTAGAGACCCAGTACTTC.

The gene calls are TRBV10-3 and TRBJ2-7, with 8 positions matching TRBD2. V trimming: 6 bases; J trimming: 2 bases; junction bases outside the gene matches: 9. The CDR3 extends over 15 amino acids. Germline V lookup: CDR1 ENHRY, CDR2 SYGVKD. The CDR3 region is CAISEGSGGTYEQYF. CDR3 DNA: TGTGCCATCAGCGAGGGGAGCGGGGGAACCTACGAGCAGTACTTC.

This sequence joins TRBV9 and TRBJ1-5; a weak D match, TRBD1 (5 bases). The CDR3 has 13 amino acids. CDR1 is SGDLS, CDR2 YYNGEE, per germline. Between the trimmed V and J ends, which lost 7 bases and 4 bases, there was a span of 12 bases. The CDR3 loop is CASSGVGNQPQHF. CDR3 bases: TGTGCCAGCTCGGGGGTTGGGAATCAGCCCCAGCATTTT.

This sequence joins TRBV10-3 and TRBJ2-4; D is perhaps TRBD2 (5 bases). CDR1 and CDR2 from the germline V gene are ENHRY and SYGVKD. This CDR3 region has 13 residues. V was clipped by 4 bases and J by 3 bases, with 7 bases between them. CDR3 sequence: CAISGEYKNIQYF. The CDR3 bases are TGTGCCATCAGTGGGGAGTACAAAAACATTCAGTACTTC.

The rearrangement links TRBV7-2 to TRBJ1-2; 9 bases map to TRBD1. Unmatched junction bases numbered 10, after V lost 4 bases and J lost 7 bases. Looked up from germline, CDR1 is SGHTA and CDR2 is FQGNSA. This CDR3 comprises 15 residues. In DNA, the CDR3 is TGTGCCAGCAGCTCAGGAAACAGGGGGCGAGCTGGCTACACCTTC. Translated, it gives CASSSGNRGRAGYTF. Drawing the rest from reference TRBV7-2 and TRBJ1-2, the complete variable domain is GAGVSQSPSNKVTEKGKDVELRCDPISGHTALYWYRQSLGQGLEFLIYFQGNSAPDKSGLPSDRFSAERTGGSVSTLTIQRTQQEDSAVYLCASSSGNRGRAGYTFGSGTRLTVV.

The chain combines TRBV5-1 with TRBJ2-1, with 10 bases that match TRBD2. Trimming cost V 4 bases and J 4 bases; bases outside gene matches: 8. Germline CDR1 reads SGHRS; CDR2 reads YFSETQ. The CDR3 has 16 amino acids. CDR3 bases: TGCGCCAGCAGCCCACAAACTAGCGGGACGTACAATGAGCAGTTCTTC. It specifies CASSPQTSGTYNEQFF. Combining the CDR3 with reference TRBV5-1 and TRBJ2-1 gives the whole variable domain KAGVTQTPRYLIKTRGQQVTLSCSPISGHRSVSWYQQTPGQGLQFLFEYFSETQRNKGNFPGRFSGRQFSNSRSEMNVSTLELGDSALYLCASSPQTSGTYNEQFFGPGTRLTVL.

The J gene is TRBJ1-3, the V gene TRBV7-2; TRBD1 might be the D (6 bases). This CDR3 is 13 amino acids long. V was trimmed by 5 bases and J by 12 bases, leaving 17 bases between them. From germline, CDR1 is SGHTA and CDR2 FQGNSA. CDR3 DNA: TGTGCCAGCAGCCCCGGACAGCCTGGAATCATATATTTT. This gives the protein CASSPGQPGIIYF. Drawing the rest from reference TRBV7-2 and TRBJ1-3, the complete variable domain is GAGVSQSPSNKVTEKGKDVELRCDPISGHTALYWYRQSLGQGLEFLIYFQGNSAPDKSGLPSDRFSAERTGGSVSTLTIQRTQQEDSAVYLCASSPGQPGIIYFGEGSWLTVV.

The chain is built from TRBV7-8 and TRBJ2-1; weak D call: TRBD2 (6 bases). The CDR3 extends over 13 amino acids. Deletions cut 10 bases from V and 5 bases from J, with 15 bases between. Germline CDR1 reads SGHVS; CDR2 reads FQNEAQ. The CDR3 loop reads CATAGLADNEQFF. DNA for the CDR3: TGTGCCACAGCGGGCCTGGCGGACAATGAGCAGTTCTTC.

The chain uses TRBV7-2 and TRBJ2-2; TRBD1 agrees at 8 bases. The CDR3 has 17 residues. J was trimmed by 2 bases and V by 5 bases; bases with no gene match: 10. CDR1 SGHTA and CDR2 FQGNSA come from the germline V gene. CDR3 sequence reads: CASSANPGQVNTGELFF. For the CDR3, the DNA is TGTGCCAGCAGCGCAAATCCGGGACAGGTTAACACCGGGGAGCTGTTTTTT.

The gene calls are TRBV11-2 and TRBJ2-1; D remains unclear. Germline values: CDR1 SGHAT, CDR2 FQNNGV. This CDR3 contains 12 residues. The ends were cut back, 5 bases at V and 7 bases at J, with 9 bases in the middle. Here the CDR3 reads CASSAMWNEQFF. The CDR3 bases are TGTGCCAGCAGCGCGATGTGGAATGAGCAGTTCTTC.

The chain combines TRBV11-3 with TRBJ2-5; no clear D gene. CDR3 size: 12 residues. V was shortened by 4 bases and J by 1 base, with 4 bases between the two germline ends. The germline gives CDR1 SGHNT, CDR2 YENEEA. The CDR3 loop is CASSYSQETQYF. DNA for the CDR3: TGTGCCAGCAGCTACTCCCAAGAGACCCAGTACTTC.